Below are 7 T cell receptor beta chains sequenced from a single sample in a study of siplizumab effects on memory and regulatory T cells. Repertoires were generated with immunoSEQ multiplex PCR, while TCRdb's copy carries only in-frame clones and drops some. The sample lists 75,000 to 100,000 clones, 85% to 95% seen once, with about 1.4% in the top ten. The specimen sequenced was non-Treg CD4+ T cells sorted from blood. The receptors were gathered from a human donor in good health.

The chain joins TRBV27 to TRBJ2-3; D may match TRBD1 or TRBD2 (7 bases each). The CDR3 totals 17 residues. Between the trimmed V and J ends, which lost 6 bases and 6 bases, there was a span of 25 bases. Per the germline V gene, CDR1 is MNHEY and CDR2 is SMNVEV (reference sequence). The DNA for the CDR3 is TGTGCCAGCAGACTAAACCCCTCCGCAGGGGGGGTGGATACGCAGTATTTT. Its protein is CASRLNPSAGGVDTQYF.

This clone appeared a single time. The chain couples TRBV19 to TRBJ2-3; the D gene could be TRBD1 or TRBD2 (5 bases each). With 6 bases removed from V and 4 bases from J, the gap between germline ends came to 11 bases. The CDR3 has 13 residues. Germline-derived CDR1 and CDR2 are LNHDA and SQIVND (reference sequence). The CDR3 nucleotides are TGTGCCAGTAGGATGGGGGTCGCAGATACGCAGTATTTT. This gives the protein CASRMGVADTQYF. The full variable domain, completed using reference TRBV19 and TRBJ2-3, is DGGITQSPKYLFRKEGQNVTLSCEQNLNHDAMYWYRQDPGQGLRLIYYSQIVNDFQKGDIAEGYSVSREKKESFPLTVTSAQKNPTAFYLCASRMGVADTQYFGPGTRLTVL.

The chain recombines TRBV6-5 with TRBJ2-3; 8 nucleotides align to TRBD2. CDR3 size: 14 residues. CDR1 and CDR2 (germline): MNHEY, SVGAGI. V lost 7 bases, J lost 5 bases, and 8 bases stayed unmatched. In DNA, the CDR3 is TGTGCCAGCACCGGGGGGGGTCTGGGAGATACGCAGTATTTT. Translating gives CASTGGGLGDTQYF.

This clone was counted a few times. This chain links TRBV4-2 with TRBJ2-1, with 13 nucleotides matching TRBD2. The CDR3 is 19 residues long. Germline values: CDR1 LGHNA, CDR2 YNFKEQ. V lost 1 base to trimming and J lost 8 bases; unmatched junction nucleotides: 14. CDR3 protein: CASSQVFRTSGRGTDEQFF. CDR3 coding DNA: TGTGCCAGCAGCCAAGTTTTCAGGACTAGCGGGAGAGGGACCGATGAGCAGTTCTTC.

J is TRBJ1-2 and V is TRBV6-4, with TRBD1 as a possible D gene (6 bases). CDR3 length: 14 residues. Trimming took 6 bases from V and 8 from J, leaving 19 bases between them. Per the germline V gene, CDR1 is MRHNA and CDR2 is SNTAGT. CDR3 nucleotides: TGTGCCAGCAGCCCCGAGGGGACATATAGAGGCTACACCTTC. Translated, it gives CASSPEGTYRGYTF.

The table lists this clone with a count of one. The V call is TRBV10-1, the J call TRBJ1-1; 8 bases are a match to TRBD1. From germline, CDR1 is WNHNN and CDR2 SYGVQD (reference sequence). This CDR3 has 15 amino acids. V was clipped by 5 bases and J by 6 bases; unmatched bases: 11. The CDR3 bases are TGCGCCAGCAGTCCTGACAGGGGCGTGTGGGCTGAAGCTTTCTTT. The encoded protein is CASSPDRGVWAEAFF.

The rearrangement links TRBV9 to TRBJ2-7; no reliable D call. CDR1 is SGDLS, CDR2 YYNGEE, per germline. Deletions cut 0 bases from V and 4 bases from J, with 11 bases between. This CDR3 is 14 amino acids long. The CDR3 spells CASSVDQSSYEQYF. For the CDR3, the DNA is TGTGCCAGCAGCGTAGACCAAAGTTCTTACGAGCAGTACTTC.